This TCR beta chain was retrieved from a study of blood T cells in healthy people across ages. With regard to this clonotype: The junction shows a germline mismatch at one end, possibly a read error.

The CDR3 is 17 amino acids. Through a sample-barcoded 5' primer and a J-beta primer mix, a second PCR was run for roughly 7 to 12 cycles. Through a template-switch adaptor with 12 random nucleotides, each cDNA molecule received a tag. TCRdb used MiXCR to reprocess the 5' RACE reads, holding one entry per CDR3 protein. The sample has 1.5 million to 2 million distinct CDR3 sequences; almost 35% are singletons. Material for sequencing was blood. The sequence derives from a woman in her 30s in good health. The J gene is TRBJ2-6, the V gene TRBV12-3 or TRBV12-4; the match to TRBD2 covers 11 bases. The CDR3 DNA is TGTACCAGCAGTTTCCTAGCGGGAGGATCTGGGGCCAACGTCCTGACTTTC. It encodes CTSSFLAGGSGANVLTF.